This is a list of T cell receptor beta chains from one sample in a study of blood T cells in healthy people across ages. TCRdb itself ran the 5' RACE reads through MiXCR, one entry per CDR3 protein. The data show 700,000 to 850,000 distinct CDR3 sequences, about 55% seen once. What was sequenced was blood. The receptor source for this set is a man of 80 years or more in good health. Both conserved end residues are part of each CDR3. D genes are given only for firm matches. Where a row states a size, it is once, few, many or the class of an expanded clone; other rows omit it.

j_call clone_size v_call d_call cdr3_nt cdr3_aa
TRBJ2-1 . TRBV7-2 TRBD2 TGTGCCAGCAGCTTAGGAGGGAGGGCCTGGGACGAGCAGTTCTTC CASSLGGRAWDEQFF
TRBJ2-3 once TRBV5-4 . TGTGCCAGCAGCCCTCCGCGTCGTAGCACAGATACGCAGTATTTT CASSPPRRSTDTQYF
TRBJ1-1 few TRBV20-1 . TGCAGTGCTAGCCGACCTGACACTGAAGCTTTCTTT CSASRPDTEAFF
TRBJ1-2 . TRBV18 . TGTGCCAGCTCACCACGACAGATTAACAACTATGGCTACACCTTC CASSPRQINNYGYTF
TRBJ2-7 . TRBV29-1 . TGCAGCGTCGGCGAGGGCTCCCACGAGCAGTACTTC CSVGEGSHEQYF
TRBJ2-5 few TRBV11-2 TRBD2 TGTGCCAGCAGCCCTGGGACTAGCGGGTCGGAGACCCAGTACTTC CASSPGTSGSETQYF
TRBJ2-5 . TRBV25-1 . TGTGCCAGCAGTACTAATGGGGCAGGGGTAGAGACCCAGTACTTC CASSTNGAGVETQYF
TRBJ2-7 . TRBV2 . TGTGCCAGCAGGGGCGGCCAGACTCGCGAGCAGTACTTC CASRGGQTREQYF
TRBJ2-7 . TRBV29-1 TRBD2 TGCAGCGCTGGGGAGGGGAGGTACGAGCAGTACTTC CSAGEGRYEQYF
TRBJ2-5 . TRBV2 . TGTGCCAGCCTTCGCGGGGTCGAGACCCAGTACTTC CASLRGVETQYF
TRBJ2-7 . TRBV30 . TGTGCCTGGGCTCAGACCTACGAGCAGTACTTC CAWAQTYEQYF
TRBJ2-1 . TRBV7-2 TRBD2 TGTGCCAGCAGCTTCCCCGGGACTAGCGGGGGAATGGATGAGCAGTTCTTC CASSFPGTSGGMDEQFF
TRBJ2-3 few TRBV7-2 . TGTGCCAGCAGCTTAGCTAGCGACAGATACGCGTATTTT CASSLASDRYAYF
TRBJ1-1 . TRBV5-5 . TGTGCCAGCAGCTTGGTTCCCAGGGGAGAAACTGAAGCTTTCTTT CASSLVPRGETEAFF
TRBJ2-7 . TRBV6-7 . TGTGCCAGCAGTTACGTCTCCCCGGGCGCCTACGAGCAGTACTTC CASSYVSPGAYEQYF
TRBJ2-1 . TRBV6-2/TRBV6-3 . TGTGCCAGCAGCCAACCGGGACTTTACAATGAGCAGTTCTTC CASSQPGLYNEQFF
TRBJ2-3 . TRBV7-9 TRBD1 TGTGCCAGCAGGGGGACAGGGCGGGCGGATACGCAGTATTTT CASRGTGRADTQYF
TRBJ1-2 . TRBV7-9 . TGTGCCAGCAGCCGAGACACGCGGGCGGGGAATGGCTACACCTTC CASSRDTRAGNGYTF
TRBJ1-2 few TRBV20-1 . TGCAGTGCTAGAGATCCCCCCCCCACGGGTGGCTACACCTTC CSARDPPPTGGYTF
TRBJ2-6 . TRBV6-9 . TGTGCCAGCAGTCCCGAGGCTTCTGGGGCCAACGTCCTGACTTTC CASSPEASGANVLTF
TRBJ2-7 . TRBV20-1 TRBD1 TGCAGTGCTAGAGACCGACAGGGAAACTACGAGCAGTACTTC CSARDRQGNYEQYF
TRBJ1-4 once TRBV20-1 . TGCGGACTCGCACGGGGTTCAACTAATGAAAAACTGTTTTTT CGLARGSTNEKLFF
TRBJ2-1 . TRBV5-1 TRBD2 TGCGCCAGCAGCTCCACTAGCGGGTATTCCAATGAGCAGTTCTTC CASSSTSGYSNEQFF
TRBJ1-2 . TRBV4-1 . TGCGCCAGCAGCCAAGTGGATTTTTGGTATGGCTACACCTTC CASSQVDFWYGYTF
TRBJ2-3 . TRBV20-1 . TGCAGTGCTAGAGCCGGGTACACAGATACGCAGTATTTT CSARAGYTDTQYF
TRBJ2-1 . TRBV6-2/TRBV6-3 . TGTGCCTGCAGCACCGGGACTCCTCTTAATGAGCAGTTCTTC CACSTGTPLNEQFF
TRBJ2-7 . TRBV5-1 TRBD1 TGCGCCAGCAGCACTACCGGGACAGGGGGCCACGAGCAGTACTTC CASSTTGTGGHEQYF
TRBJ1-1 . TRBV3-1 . TGTGCCAGCAGCCAAGATTTGGTATGGGACACCGTTATGAACACTGAAGCTTTCTTT CASSQDLVWDTVMNTEAFF
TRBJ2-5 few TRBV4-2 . TGTGCCAGCAGCCCAAAGGCGGGACCACAAGAGACCCAGTACTTC CASSPKAGPQETQYF
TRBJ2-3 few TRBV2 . TGTGCCAGCAGGGAACAGGGAATTGATACGCAGTATTTT CASREQGIDTQYF